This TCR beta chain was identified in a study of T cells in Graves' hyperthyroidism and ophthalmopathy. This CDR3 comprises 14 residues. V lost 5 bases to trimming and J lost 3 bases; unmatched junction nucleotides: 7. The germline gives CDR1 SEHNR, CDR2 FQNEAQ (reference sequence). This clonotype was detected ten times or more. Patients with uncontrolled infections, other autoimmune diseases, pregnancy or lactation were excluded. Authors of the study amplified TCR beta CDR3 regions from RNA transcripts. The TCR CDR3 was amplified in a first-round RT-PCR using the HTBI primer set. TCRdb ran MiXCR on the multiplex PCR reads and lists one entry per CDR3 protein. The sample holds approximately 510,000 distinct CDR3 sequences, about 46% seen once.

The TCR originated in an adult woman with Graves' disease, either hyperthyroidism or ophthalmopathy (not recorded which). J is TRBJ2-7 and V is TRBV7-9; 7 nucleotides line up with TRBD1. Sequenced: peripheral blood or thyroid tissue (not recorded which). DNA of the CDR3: TGTGCCAGCAGCGTCCGCGACAGGGACTACGAGCAGTACTTC. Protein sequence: CASSVRDRDYEQYF.